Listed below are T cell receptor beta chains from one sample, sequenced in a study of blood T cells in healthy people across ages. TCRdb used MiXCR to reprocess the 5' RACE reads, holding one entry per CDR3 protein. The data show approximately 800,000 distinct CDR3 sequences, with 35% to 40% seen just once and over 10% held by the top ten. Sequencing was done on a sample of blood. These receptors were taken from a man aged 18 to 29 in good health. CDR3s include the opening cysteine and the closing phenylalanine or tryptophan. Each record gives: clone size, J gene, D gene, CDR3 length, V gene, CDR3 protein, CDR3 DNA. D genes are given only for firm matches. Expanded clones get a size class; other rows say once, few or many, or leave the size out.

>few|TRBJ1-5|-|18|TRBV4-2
CASSQVAGVGGVDQPQHF
TGTGCCAGCAGCCAAGTGGCCGGGGTAGGGGGTGTGGATCAGCCCCAGCATTTT
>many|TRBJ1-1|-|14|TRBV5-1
CASSLGDTNTEAFF
TGCGCCAGCAGCTTGGGGGACACGAACACTGAAGCTTTCTTT
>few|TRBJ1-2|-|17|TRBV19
CASSPPDGTYVPDGYTF
TGTGCCAGTAGCCCCCCAGACGGGACATACGTGCCGGATGGCTACACCTTC
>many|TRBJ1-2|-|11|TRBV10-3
CAIGIDYGYTF
TGTGCCATCGGGATTGACTATGGCTACACCTTC
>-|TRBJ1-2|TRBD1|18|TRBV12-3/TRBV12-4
CASIRPPMGQATNYGYTF
TGTGCCAGCATCCGACCTCCAATGGGACAGGCAACTAACTATGGCTACACCTTC
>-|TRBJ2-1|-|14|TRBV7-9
CASSLAMAGGEQFF
TGTGCCAGCAGCTTAGCGATGGCAGGAGGGGAGCAGTTCTTC
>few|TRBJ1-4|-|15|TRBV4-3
CASSQDPGSNEKLFF
TGCGCCAGCAGCCAAGATCCGGGGTCTAATGAAAAACTGTTTTTT
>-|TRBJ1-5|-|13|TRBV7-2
CASSFSDGEPQHF
TGTGCCAGCAGCTTCTCGGACGGGGAGCCCCAGCATTTT
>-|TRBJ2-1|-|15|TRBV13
CASSLLQLPNNEQFF
TGTGCCAGCAGCTTATTGCAGCTCCCGAACAATGAGCAGTTCTTC
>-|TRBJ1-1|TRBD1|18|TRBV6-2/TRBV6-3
CASSYSVTGALRHTEAFF
TGTGCCAGCAGTTACTCGGTCACAGGGGCCTTACGCCACACTGAAGCTTTCTTT
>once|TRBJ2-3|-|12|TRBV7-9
CASSSLIDTQYF
TGTGCCAGCAGCTCGTTAATAGATACGCAGTATTTT
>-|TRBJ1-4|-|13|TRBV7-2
CASSSWTHEKLFF
TGTGCCAGCAGCTCATGGACCCATGAAAAACTGTTTTTT
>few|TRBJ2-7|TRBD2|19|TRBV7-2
CASSLAGLAGGFSYNEQYF
TGTGCCAGCAGCTTAGCGGGGCTAGCGGGGGGGTTTTCCTACAATGAGCAGTACTTC
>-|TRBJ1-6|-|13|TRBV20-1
CSVRDSGSSPLHF
TGCAGTGTTAGAGATTCGGGTTCGTCACCCCTCCACTTT
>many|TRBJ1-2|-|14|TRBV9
CASSVAPGFYGYTF
TGTGCCAGCAGCGTAGCGCCGGGGTTCTATGGCTACACCTTC
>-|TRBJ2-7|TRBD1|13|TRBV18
CASSRDSTYEQYF
TGTGCCAGCTCACGGGACAGTACCTACGAGCAGTACTTC
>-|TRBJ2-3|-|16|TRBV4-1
CASSQGRSFEGDTQYF
TGCGCCAGCAGCCAAGGGAGGTCCTTCGAAGGAGATACGCAGTATTTT
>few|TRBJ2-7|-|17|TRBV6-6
CASSYFAGTLSNYEQYF
TGTGCCAGCAGTTACTTCGCCGGGACATTAAGTAACTACGAGCAGTACTTC
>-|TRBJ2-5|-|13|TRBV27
CASSWAARETQYF
TGTGCCAGCAGTTGGGCAGCAAGGGAGACCCAGTACTTC
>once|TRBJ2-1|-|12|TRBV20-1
CRASDPYNEQFF
TGCAGGGCTAGTGACCCCTACAATGAGCAGTTCTTC
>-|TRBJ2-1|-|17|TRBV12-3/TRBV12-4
CASSLRAEPQSYNEQFF
TGTGCCAGCAGTTTAAGGGCGGAACCTCAATCCTACAATGAGCAGTTCTTC
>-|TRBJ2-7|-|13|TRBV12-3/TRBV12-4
CASSLVPQPGQYF
TGTGCCAGCAGTTTAGTGCCCCAACCAGGCCAGTACTTC
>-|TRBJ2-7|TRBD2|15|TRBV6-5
CASRPPTSGPYEQYF
TGTGCCAGCAGACCACCGACTAGCGGACCCTACGAGCAGTACTTC
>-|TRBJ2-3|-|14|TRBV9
CASSVRGRWDTQYF
TGTGCCAGCAGCGTACGCGGCAGGTGGGATACGCAGTATTTT
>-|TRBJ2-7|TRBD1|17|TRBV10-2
CASREVTGIGSDYEQYF
TGCGCCAGCAGGGAAGTGACAGGGATCGGTTCCGACTACGAGCAGTACTTC
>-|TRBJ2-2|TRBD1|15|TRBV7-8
CASRGTGENTGELFF
TGTGCCAGCAGGGGGACAGGGGAAAACACCGGGGAGCTGTTTTTT
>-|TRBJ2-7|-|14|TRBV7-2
CASSLGLGYYEQYF
TGTGCCAGCAGCTTAGGACTCGGATACTACGAGCAGTACTTC
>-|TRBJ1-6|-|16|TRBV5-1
CASSSQQVVQNSPLHF
TGCGCCAGCAGCTCGCAACAGGTAGTGCAAAATTCACCCCTCCACTTT
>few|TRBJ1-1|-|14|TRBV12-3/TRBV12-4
CASSQQTMNTEAFF
TGTGCCAGCAGTCAACAGACCATGAACACTGAAGCTTTCTTT
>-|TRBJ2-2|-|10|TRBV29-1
CGVERGELFF
TGCGGCGTTGAACGCGGGGAGCTGTTTTTT
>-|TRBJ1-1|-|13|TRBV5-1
CASSPLATTEAFF
TGCGCCAGCAGCCCGCTCGCAACCACTGAAGCTTTCTTT
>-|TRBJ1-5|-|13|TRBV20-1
CSARGGDNQPQHF
TGCAGTGCTAGAGGGGGCGATAATCAGCCCCAGCATTTT
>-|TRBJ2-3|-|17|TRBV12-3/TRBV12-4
CASSPAIAALSTDTQYF
TGTGCCAGCAGCCCAGCAATAGCGGCGCTTAGCACAGATACGCAGTATTTT
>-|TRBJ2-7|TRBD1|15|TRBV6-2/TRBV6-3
CASSYGTGINYEQYF
TGTGCCAGCAGTTACGGGACAGGAATAAACTACGAGCAGTACTTC
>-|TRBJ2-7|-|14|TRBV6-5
CASSLGLSTGEQYF
TGTGCCAGCAGCCTGGGGCTTTCGACCGGCGAGCAGTACTTC